This is a list of T cell receptor beta chains from one sample in a study of T cell responses to AZD1222 COVID-19 vaccine. TCRdb keeps only in-frame clones here, not all; method: immunoSEQ multiplex PCR. Among approximately 80,000 clones, approximately 90% were seen once, and the ten largest hold about 5.7%. Here the sequenced sample was peripheral blood, taken on day 0 of AZD1222 vaccination. Receptors were obtained from an adult in good health. The CDR3 runs from the conserved cysteine through the conserved F or W. The D gene is left open where the match is weak. A row's size may be missing; if present it is once, few, many or a size class.

TRBJ1-2 . . TRBV18 CASSPPGYGYTF TGTGCCAGCTCACCTCCCGGCTATGGCTACACCTTC
TRBJ1-2 . . TRBV6-1 CASSEPLGGYTF TGTGCCAGCAGTGAACCCTTGGGTGGCTACACCTTC
TRBJ2-1 TRBD2 once TRBV5-1 CASSSKTSSGAYNEQFF TGCGCCAGCAGCTCAAAGACTTCTAGCGGGGCGTACAATGAGCAGTTCTTC
TRBJ1-1 . . TRBV13 CASTPPNLQNTEAFF TGTGCCAGCACCCCTCCCAACTTACAGAACACTGAAGCTTTCTTT
TRBJ1-1 TRBD1 . TRBV19 CASSILGDRTEAFF TGTGCCAGTAGTATTCTGGGGGACAGGACTGAAGCTTTCTTT
TRBJ2-3 . . TRBV4-1 CASSQDRYSGDSADTQYF TGCGCCAGCAGCCAAGATCGGTACTCAGGGGATAGTGCAGATACGCAGTATTTT
TRBJ1-2 . . TRBV4-2 CASSGTLGQNYGYTF TGTGCCAGCAGTGGGACTTTAGGGCAGAACTATGGCTACACCTTC
TRBJ1-5 TRBD1 . TRBV19 CASSGQGFLAQPQHF TGTGCCAGTAGTGGACAGGGATTCTTGGCTCAGCCCCAGCATTTT
TRBJ1-6 . . TRBV18 CASSLGTADNSPLHF TGTGCCAGCTCATTGGGGACGGCGGATAATTCACCCCTCCACTTT
TRBJ2-1 . . TRBV5-1 CASTGSSYNEQFF TGCGCCAGCACAGGGTCCTCCTACAATGAGCAGTTCTTC
TRBJ1-2 . . TRBV30 CAWSSGAAWGYTF TGTGCCTGGAGTTCAGGGGCGGCCTGGGGCTACACCTTC
TRBJ1-3 . . TRBV6-5 CASSYSPPASGNTIYF TGTGCCAGCAGTTACTCCCCCCCAGCGTCAGGAAACACCATATATTTT
TRBJ2-5 . . TRBV10-2 CASKSGGRGETQYF TGCGCCAGTAAGAGTGGGGGGCGTGGGGAGACCCAGTACTTC
TRBJ2-5 . . TRBV18 CASSPASSKETQYF TGTGCCAGCTCACCGGCTAGCTCAAAAGAGACCCAGTACTTC
TRBJ1-1 . . TRBV2 CASRTADGMNTEAFF TGTGCCAGCAGGACCGCCGATGGCATGAACACTGAAGCTTTCTTT
TRBJ1-2 . . TRBV19 CASSTQRETNYGYTF TGTGCCAGTAGTACCCAGAGGGAAACTAACTATGGCTACACCTTC
TRBJ2-3 TRBD1 . TRBV29-1 CSVPRTGSTDTQYF TGCAGCGTTCCTCGGACAGGGTCCACAGATACGCAGTATTTT
TRBJ1-5 TRBD1 once TRBV4-2 CASSQGQGEQPQHF TGTGCCAGCAGCCAAGGACAGGGGGAGCAGCCCCAGCATTTT
TRBJ1-1 . . TRBV7-2 CASSLVRDINLANTEAFF TGTGCCAGCAGCTTAGTTCGGGACATTAATTTGGCGAACACTGAAGCTTTCTTT
TRBJ2-1 . . TRBV29-1 CSVDSLSSYNEQFF TGCAGCGTTGATAGTCTTAGCTCCTACAATGAGCAGTTCTTC
TRBJ1-2 . once TRBV24-1 CATSDTGRDGYTF TGTGCCACCAGTGATACCGGACGGGACGGCTACACCTTC
TRBJ1-5 . . TRBV19 CASSMGVGAQHF TGTGCCAGTAGTATGGGTGTGGGGGCCCAGCATTTT
TRBJ2-7 . . TRBV18 CASSPIETPTPGNEQYF TGTGCCAGCTCACCAATAGAGACCCCCACCCCTGGGAACGAGCAGTACTTC
TRBJ2-3 . . TRBV5-1 CASSLTDTQYF TGCGCCAGCAGCTTAACAGATACGCAGTATTTT
TRBJ2-5 TRBD1 . TRBV23-1 CASSPTTPRTGAFGTQYF TGCGCCAGCAGTCCGACGACCCCAAGGACAGGGGCATTTGGGACCCAGTACTTC
TRBJ1-2 . . TRBV12-3/TRBV12-4 CASSFNANYGYTF TGTGCCAGCAGTTTTAACGCAAACTATGGCTACACCTTC
TRBJ1-4 . . TRBV6-2/TRBV6-3 CASSYAGQSGKLFF TGTGCCAGCAGTTACGCAGGGCAGTCTGGAAAACTGTTTTTT
TRBJ2-7 . . TRBV11-2 CASSLGNGYEQYF TGTGCCAGCAGCTTAGGAAACGGCTACGAGCAGTACTTC
TRBJ2-1 TRBD1 . TRBV6-5 CASTPGQGEGEQFF TGTGCCAGCACCCCGGGACAGGGGGAGGGTGAGCAGTTCTTC
TRBJ1-2 . . TRBV27 CASSLLGGGYGYTF TGTGCCAGCAGTTTATTGGGGGGCGGCTATGGCTACACCTTC
TRBJ2-3 TRBD2 . TRBV7-2 CASSYKAGAGTDTQYF TGTGCCAGCAGCTACAAAGCGGGGGCCGGAACAGATACGCAGTATTTT
TRBJ2-1 . few TRBV7-9 CASSFFGGNEQFF TGTGCCAGCAGCTTCTTTGGCGGCAATGAGCAGTTCTTC
TRBJ2-3 TRBD2 . TRBV11-3 CASSGRRGPWEGQYF TGTGCCAGCAGCGGCCGCCGGGGCCCGTGGGAGGGGCAGTATTTT
TRBJ1-5 . . TRBV19 CASSGGQVPHQPQHF TGTGCCAGTAGTGGGGGGCAGGTCCCCCATCAGCCCCAGCATTTT
TRBJ2-3 . . TRBV4-1 CASSQDTRGTDTQYF TGCGCCAGCAGCCAAGATACTCGCGGCACAGATACGCAGTATTTT
TRBJ1-6 . once TRBV6-5 CASSTTGARSPLHF TGTGCCAGCAGTACCACGGGGGCTCGGTCACCCCTCCACTTT
TRBJ1-3 . . TRBV27 CASSLAGSSGNTIYF TGTGCCAGTTCCCTCGCAGGGAGCTCTGGAAACACCATATATTTT
TRBJ1-1 . . TRBV18 CASSPRGAQNTEAFF TGTGCCAGCTCACCACGGGGGGCGCAGAACACTGAAGCTTTCTTT
TRBJ1-1 . . TRBV30 CAWSVSGGLGEAFF TGTGCCTGGAGTGTAAGCGGCGGTTTGGGAGAAGCTTTCTTT
TRBJ1-1 . . TRBV7-9 CASSSLWRGNTEAFF TGTGCCAGCAGCTCCCTATGGAGGGGAAACACTGAAGCTTTCTTT
TRBJ2-1 . . TRBV10-1 CASSADRYNEQFF TGCGCCAGCAGTGCGGACAGATACAATGAGCAGTTCTTC
TRBJ2-1 . . TRBV18 CASSRALKIEQFF TGTGCCAGCTCACGGGCGTTGAAGATTGAGCAGTTCTTC
TRBJ2-7 TRBD1 . TRBV30 CAWSVGTGSYEQYF TGTGCCTGGAGTGTAGGGACAGGGTCTTACGAGCAGTACTTC
TRBJ2-1 TRBD2 . TRBV7-6 CASSPRPGTSGIMSSYNEQFF TGTGCCAGCAGCCCGCGACCCGGGACTAGCGGTATTATGAGCTCCTACAATGAGCAGTTCTTC
TRBJ2-3 . . TRBV13 CASSLKIREWGDTQYF TGTGCCAGCAGCTTAAAGATTAGGGAGTGGGGAGATACGCAGTATTTT
TRBJ1-5 TRBD1 . TRBV7-8 CASSLVGQRSNQPQHF TGTGCCAGCAGCTTGGTGGGACAGCGGAGCAATCAGCCCCAGCATTTT
TRBJ1-1 TRBD1 . TRBV6-2/TRBV6-3 CASSYFDRGSEAFF TGTGCCAGCAGTTACTTTGACAGGGGCTCTGAAGCTTTCTTT
TRBJ1-6 . . TRBV28 CATLLRGMGILRSPLHF TGTGCCACCCTACTCAGGGGTATGGGGATTCTTCGTTCACCCCTCCACTTT
TRBJ1-3 . once TRBV5-5 CASSLMQDSGNTIYF TGTGCCAGCAGCTTGATGCAGGACTCTGGAAACACCATATATTTT
TRBJ1-3 . . TRBV28 CASSFWEYSGNTIYF TGTGCCAGCAGTTTTTGGGAATACTCTGGAAACACCATATATTTT
TRBJ2-3 TRBD2 . TRBV3-1/TRBV3-2 CASSQVWAGGGDTQYF TGTGCCAGCAGCCAAGTGTGGGCGGGGGGTGGAGATACGCAGTATTTT
TRBJ2-2 . . TRBV29-1 CSVELSTGHTGELFF TGCAGCGTTGAACTCTCAACAGGGCATACCGGGGAGCTGTTTTTT
TRBJ2-3 . . TRBV5-1 CASSFGGSDTQYF TGCGCCAGCAGCTTCGGGGGATCAGATACGCAGTATTTT
TRBJ2-7 . once TRBV3-1/TRBV3-2 CASSQGGIYRQYF TGTGCCAGCAGCCAAGGGGGGATCTATCGTCAGTACTTC
TRBJ2-4 . . TRBV10-3 CAISERASTVAKNIQYF TGTGCCATCAGTGAGCGGGCCTCCACCGTAGCCAAAAACATTCAGTACTTC